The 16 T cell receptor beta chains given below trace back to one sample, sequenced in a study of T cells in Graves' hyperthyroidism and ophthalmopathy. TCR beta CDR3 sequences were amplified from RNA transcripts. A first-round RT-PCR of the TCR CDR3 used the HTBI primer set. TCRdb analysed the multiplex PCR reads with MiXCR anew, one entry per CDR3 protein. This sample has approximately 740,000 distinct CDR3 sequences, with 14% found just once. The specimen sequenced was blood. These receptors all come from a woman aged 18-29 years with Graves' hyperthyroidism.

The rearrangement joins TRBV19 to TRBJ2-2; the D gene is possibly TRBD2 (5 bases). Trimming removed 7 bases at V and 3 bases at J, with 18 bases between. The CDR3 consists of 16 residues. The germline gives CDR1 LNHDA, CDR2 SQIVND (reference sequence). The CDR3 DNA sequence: TGTGCCAGTAAATCCTTACGGGGTTCCGACACCGGGGAGCTGTTTTTT. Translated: CASKSLRGSDTGELFF.

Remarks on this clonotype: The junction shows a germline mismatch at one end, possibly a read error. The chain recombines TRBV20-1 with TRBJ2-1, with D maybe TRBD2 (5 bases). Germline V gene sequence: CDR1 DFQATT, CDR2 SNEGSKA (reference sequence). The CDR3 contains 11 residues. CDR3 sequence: CGARSPSEQFF. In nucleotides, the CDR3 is TGCGGTGCTAGGTCTCCTAGCGAGCAGTTCTTC.

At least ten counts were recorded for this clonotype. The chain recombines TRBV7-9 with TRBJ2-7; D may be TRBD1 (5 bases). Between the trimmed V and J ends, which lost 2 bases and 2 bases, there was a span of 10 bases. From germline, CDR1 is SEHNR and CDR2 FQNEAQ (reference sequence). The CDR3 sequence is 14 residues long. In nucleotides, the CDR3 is TGTGCCAGCAGCTTACCCAGGGTACCCTACGAGCAGTACTTC. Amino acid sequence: CASSLPRVPYEQYF. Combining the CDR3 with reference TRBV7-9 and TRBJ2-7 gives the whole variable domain DTGVSQNPRHKITKRGQNVTFRCDPISEHNRLYWYRQTLGQGPEFLTYFQNEAQLEKSRLLSDRFSAERPKGSFSTLEIQRTEQGDSAMYLCASSLPRVPYEQYFGPGTRLTVT.

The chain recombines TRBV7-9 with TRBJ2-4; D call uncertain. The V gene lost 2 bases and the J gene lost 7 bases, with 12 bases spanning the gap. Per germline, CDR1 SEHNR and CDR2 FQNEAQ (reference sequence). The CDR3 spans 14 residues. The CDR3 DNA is TGTGCCAGCAGCTTAAAATCGATGGTGAACATTCAGTACTTC. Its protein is CASSLKSMVNIQYF.

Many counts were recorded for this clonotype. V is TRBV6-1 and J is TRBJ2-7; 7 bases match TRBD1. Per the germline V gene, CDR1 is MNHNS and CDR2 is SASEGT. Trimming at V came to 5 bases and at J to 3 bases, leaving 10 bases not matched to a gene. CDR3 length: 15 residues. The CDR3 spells CASSPSGTANYEQYF. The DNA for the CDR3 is TGTGCCAGCAGTCCCTCCGGGACAGCGAACTACGAGCAGTACTTC.

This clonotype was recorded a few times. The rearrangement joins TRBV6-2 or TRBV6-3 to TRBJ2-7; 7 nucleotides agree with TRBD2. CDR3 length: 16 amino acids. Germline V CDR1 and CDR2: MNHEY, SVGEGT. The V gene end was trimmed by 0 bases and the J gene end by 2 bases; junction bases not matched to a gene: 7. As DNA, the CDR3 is TGTGCCAGCAGTTACTCGTCGCGGGAGCCGACCTACGAGCAGTACTTC. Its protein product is CASSYSSREPTYEQYF.

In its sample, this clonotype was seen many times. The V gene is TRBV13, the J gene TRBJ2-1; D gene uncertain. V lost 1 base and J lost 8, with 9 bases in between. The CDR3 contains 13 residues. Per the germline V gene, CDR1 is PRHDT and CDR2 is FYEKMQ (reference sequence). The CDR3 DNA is TGTGCCAGCAGCTTAGTACCCGGTTATGAGCAGTTCTTC. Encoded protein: CASSLVPGYEQFF.

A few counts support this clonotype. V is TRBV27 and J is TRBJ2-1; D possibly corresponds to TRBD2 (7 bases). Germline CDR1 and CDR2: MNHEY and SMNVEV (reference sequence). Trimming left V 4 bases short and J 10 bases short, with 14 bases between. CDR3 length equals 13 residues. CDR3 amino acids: CASSYGGLREQFF. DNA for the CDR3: TGTGCCAGCAGTTACGGGGGGCTGAGGGAGCAGTTCTTC.

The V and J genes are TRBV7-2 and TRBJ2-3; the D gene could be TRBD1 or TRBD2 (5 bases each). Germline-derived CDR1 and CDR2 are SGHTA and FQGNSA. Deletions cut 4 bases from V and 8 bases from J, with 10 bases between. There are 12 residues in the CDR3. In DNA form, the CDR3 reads TGTGCCAGCAGCTCTCCTGGGGGTACGCAGTATTTT. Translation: CASSSPGGTQYF.

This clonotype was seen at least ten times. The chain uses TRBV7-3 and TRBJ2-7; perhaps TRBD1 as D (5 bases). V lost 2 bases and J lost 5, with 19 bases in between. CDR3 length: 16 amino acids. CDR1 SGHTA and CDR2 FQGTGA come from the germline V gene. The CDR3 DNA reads TGTGCCAGCAGCTTATGGGGCTCAGAAGGGTTCGACGAGCAGTACTTC. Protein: CASSLWGSEGFDEQYF.

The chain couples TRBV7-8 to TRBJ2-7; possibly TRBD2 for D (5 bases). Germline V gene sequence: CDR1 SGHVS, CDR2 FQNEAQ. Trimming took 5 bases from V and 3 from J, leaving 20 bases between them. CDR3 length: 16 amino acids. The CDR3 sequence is CASSPQPSGRGYEQYF. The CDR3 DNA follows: TGTGCCAGCAGCCCCCAACCCTCAGGACGGGGCTACGAGCAGTACTTC.

The CDR3 loop reads CASSLFDFRPLNEQFF. The DNA of the CDR3 is TGTGCCAGCAGCTTGTTCGACTTCCGACCTCTGAATGAGCAGTTCTTC. The rearrangement joins TRBV7-2 to TRBJ2-1; D remains unclear. Germline V gives CDR1 SGHTA, CDR2 FQGNSA. The CDR3 has 16 amino acids. With 3 bases removed from V and 7 bases from J, the gap between germline ends came to 19 bases. Drawing the rest from reference TRBV7-2 and TRBJ2-1, the complete variable domain is GAGVSQSPSNKVTEKGKDVELRCDPISGHTALYWYRQSLGQGLEFLIYFQGNSAPDKSGLPSDRFSAERTGGSVSTLTIQRTQQEDSAVYLCASSLFDFRPLNEQFFGPGTRLTVL.

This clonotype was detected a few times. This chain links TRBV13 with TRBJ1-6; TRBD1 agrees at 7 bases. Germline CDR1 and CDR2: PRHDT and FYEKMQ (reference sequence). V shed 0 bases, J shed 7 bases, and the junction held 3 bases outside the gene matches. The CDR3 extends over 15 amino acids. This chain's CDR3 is CASSLGDRQNSPLHF. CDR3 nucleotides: TGTGCCAGCAGCTTAGGGGACAGGCAGAATTCACCCCTCCACTTT.

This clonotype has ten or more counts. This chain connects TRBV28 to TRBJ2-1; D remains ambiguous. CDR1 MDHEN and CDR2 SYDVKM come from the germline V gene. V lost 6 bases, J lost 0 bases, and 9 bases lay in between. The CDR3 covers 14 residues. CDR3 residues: CASRLPGSYNEQFF. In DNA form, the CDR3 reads TGTGCCAGCAGATTACCAGGCTCCTACAATGAGCAGTTCTTC.

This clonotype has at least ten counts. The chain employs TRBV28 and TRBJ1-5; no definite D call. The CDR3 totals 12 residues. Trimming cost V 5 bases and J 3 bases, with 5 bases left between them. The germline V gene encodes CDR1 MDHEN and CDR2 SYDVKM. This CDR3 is CASSRSNQPQHF. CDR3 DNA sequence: TGTGCCAGCAGTCGCTCCAATCAGCCCCAGCATTTT.

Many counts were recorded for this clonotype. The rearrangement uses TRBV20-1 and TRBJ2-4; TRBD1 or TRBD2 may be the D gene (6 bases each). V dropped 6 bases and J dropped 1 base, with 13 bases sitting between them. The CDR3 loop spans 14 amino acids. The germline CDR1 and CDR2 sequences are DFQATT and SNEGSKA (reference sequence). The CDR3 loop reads CSAFTGRAKNIQYF. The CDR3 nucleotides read TGCAGTGCCTTTACAGGGAGGGCCAAAAACATTCAGTACTTC.